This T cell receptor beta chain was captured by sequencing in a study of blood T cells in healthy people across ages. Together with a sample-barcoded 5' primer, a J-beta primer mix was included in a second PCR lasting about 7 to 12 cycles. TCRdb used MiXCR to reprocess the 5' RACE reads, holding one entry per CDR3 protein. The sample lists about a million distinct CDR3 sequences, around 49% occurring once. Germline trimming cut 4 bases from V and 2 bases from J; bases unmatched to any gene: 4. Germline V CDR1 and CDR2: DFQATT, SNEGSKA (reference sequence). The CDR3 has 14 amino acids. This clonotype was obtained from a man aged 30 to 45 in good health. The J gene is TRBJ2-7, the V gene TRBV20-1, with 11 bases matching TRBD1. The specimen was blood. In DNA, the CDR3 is TGCAGTGCTAACCCGGGACAGGGGGCCTACGAGCAGTACTTC. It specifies CSANPGQGAYEQYF.